The clone carrying this T cell receptor (beta chain) was picked up one time. Its antigen is not known. Gene names follow the mouse nomenclature. The entry originates in a study of tissue T cells after allogeneic stem cell transplantation. Survey-depth TCRbeta CDR3 sequencing reported V/J genes and productive frequencies. Sequencing used immunoSEQ multiplex PCR; TCRdb keeps in-frame clones, though not all of them. The sample holds around 50,000 clones, roughly 73% seen once. General study results and limits: Few T cell clones were shared across patients, but motif clusters showed tissue-specific shared signatures. Within patients, tissue anatomy strongly shaped TCR repertoire composition.

The clonotype was recovered from a pool of C57BL/6 mice in good health. Sequencing was carried out using sorted cells pooled from one or two spleens.

The covered CDR3 bases are TGTGCCAGCAGCCAAGACATCAACGAAAGATTATTT. Translation: CASSQDINERLF. The CDR3, in full, reads CASSQDINERLFF. V usage is TRBV5 and J usage is TRBJ1-4; D unclear. The read ends 1 residue before the CDR3 terminus; that terminus is restored from the germline J gene. V gave up 0 bases and J gave up 4 bases, with 3 bases separating them. This CDR3 spans 13 amino acids. Germline V gives CDR1 LGHNA, CDR2 YNLKQL (reference sequence).